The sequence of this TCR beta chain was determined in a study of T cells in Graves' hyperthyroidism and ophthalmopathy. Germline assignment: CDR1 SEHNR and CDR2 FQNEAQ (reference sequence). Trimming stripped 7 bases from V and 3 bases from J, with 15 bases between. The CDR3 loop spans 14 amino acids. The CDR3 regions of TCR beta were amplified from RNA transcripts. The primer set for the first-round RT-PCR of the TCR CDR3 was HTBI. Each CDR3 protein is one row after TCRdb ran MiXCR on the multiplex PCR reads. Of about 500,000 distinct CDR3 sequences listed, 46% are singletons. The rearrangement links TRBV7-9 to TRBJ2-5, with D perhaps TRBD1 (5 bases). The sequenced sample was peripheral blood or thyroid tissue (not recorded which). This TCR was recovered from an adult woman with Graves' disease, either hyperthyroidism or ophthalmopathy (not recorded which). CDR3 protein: CASTTQAAKETQYF. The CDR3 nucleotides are TGTGCCAGCACTACACAGGCGGCGAAAGAGACCCAGTACTTC.